This is a list of T cell receptor beta chains from one sample in a study of blood T cell repertoires in COVID-19. Sequencing used immunoSEQ multiplex PCR; TCRdb keeps in-frame clones, though not all of them. This sample has 200,000 or so clones, with over 70% found just once. The sequencing sample was made of PBMCs or T cells enriched from blood (not recorded which). These receptors all come from a woman under 40 who had been exposed to COVID-19. The CDR3 runs from the conserved cysteine through the conserved F or W. Fields, in order: CDR3 protein, CDR3 DNA, J gene, V gene, D gene, clone size. A D gene is named only where the DNA matches it firmly. For some rows the clone size is stated as once, few or many, or as a class when expanded; others skip it.

CDR3 protein: CASSGGQSYEQYF; CDR3 DNA: TGTGCCAGCAGTGGAGGACAGTCCTACGAGCAGTACTTC; J gene: TRBJ2-7; V gene: TRBV2; D gene: NA; clone size: NA
CDR3 protein: CASSEPLDRRVTNYGYTF; CDR3 DNA: TGTGCCAGCAGCGAACCCCTCGACAGGCGGGTAACTAACTATGGCTACACCTTC; J gene: TRBJ1-2; V gene: TRBV11-2; D gene: NA; clone size: NA
CDR3 protein: CASSTGRGRISGANVLTF; CDR3 DNA: TGCGCCAGCAGCACTGGCAGGGGGCGCATCTCTGGGGCCAACGTCCTGACTTTC; J gene: TRBJ2-6; V gene: TRBV5-1; D gene: TRBD1; clone size: once
CDR3 protein: CASSLIGGQLYEQYF; CDR3 DNA: TGCGCCAGCAGCTTGATTGGAGGACAGCTCTACGAGCAGTACTTC; J gene: TRBJ2-7; V gene: TRBV5-1; D gene: NA; clone size: NA
CDR3 protein: CASSISGTVNTGELFF; CDR3 DNA: TGTGCCAGCAGCATTTCCGGGACAGTTAACACCGGGGAGCTGTTTTTT; J gene: TRBJ2-2; V gene: TRBV9; D gene: TRBD1; clone size: NA
CDR3 protein: CAISADRDEQYF; CDR3 DNA: TGTGCCATCAGTGCCGACAGGGACGAGCAGTACTTC; J gene: TRBJ2-7; V gene: TRBV10-3; D gene: TRBD1; clone size: NA
CDR3 protein: CASRDDTTGVNTEAFF; CDR3 DNA: TGTGCCAGCAGGGATGATACGACAGGGGTAAACACTGAAGCTTTCTTT; J gene: TRBJ1-1; V gene: TRBV2; D gene: TRBD1; clone size: NA
CDR3 protein: CASSASGGPTYEQYF; CDR3 DNA: TGTGCCAGCAGCGCTTCGGGAGGGCCAACCTACGAGCAGTACTTC; J gene: TRBJ2-7; V gene: TRBV7-2; D gene: TRBD2; clone size: once
CDR3 protein: CASHPGRGWVAFF; CDR3 DNA: TGCGCCAGCCACCCCGGACGGGGATGGGTAGCTTTCTTT; J gene: TRBJ1-1; V gene: TRBV5-1; D gene: NA; clone size: NA
CDR3 protein: CASSSGGPGNEQFF; CDR3 DNA: TGTGCCAGCTCATCGGGAGGGCCCGGGAATGAGCAGTTCTTC; J gene: TRBJ2-1; V gene: TRBV18; D gene: TRBD2; clone size: NA
CDR3 protein: CASSQGRAGGAFF; CDR3 DNA: TGTGCCAGCAGCCAAGGGCGTGCGGGAGGGGCGTTCTTC; J gene: TRBJ2-1; V gene: TRBV3-1/TRBV3-2; D gene: TRBD2; clone size: once
CDR3 protein: CATKTGGTGSAYEQYF; CDR3 DNA: TGTGCCACCAAAACGGGTGGGACAGGGAGCGCCTACGAGCAGTACTTC; J gene: TRBJ2-7; V gene: TRBV27; D gene: TRBD1; clone size: NA
CDR3 protein: CASSEGRGPNEKLFF; CDR3 DNA: TGTGCCAGCAGTGAAGGCAGGGGGCCGAATGAAAAACTGTTTTTT; J gene: TRBJ1-4; V gene: TRBV2; D gene: TRBD1; clone size: NA
CDR3 protein: CASSSTTGQGAGNTEAFF; CDR3 DNA: TGTGCCAGCAGTTCGACGACGGGACAGGGGGCTGGGAACACTGAAGCTTTCTTT; J gene: TRBJ1-1; V gene: TRBV27; D gene: TRBD1; clone size: NA